This T cell receptor (beta chain) appears in the sequencing data of a study of cytomegalovirus exposure and HLA in healthy donors. Notes on the study in general: In a later analysis, specific HLA alleles were associated with over 15,000 TCR beta sequences at a 0.05 false discovery rate.

Primers for the PCR totalled 60 Vbeta and 13 Jbeta. Sequenced by immunoSEQ multiplex PCR; TCRdb stores in-frame clones only, minus some. Among 150,000 to 170,000 clones, approximately 74% were seen once, and the ten largest hold 2.1%. Comments on this clone: The antigen is undetermined.

There are 17 residues in the CDR3. V shed 4 bases, J shed 7 bases, and the junction held 12 bases outside the gene matches. Per the germline V gene, CDR1 is SGHRS and CDR2 is YFSETQ. The chain links TRBV5-1 to TRBJ2-1, with 12 bases lining up with TRBD2. Sequences were obtained from PBMCs. This clonotype was obtained from a man aged 25 to 40 in good health and CMV-seronegative. The CDR3 sequence: CASSDPSLAGGSNEQFF. In DNA, the CDR3 is TGCGCCAGCAGCGACCCCTCTCTAGCGGGGGGGTCTAATGAGCAGTTCTTC.